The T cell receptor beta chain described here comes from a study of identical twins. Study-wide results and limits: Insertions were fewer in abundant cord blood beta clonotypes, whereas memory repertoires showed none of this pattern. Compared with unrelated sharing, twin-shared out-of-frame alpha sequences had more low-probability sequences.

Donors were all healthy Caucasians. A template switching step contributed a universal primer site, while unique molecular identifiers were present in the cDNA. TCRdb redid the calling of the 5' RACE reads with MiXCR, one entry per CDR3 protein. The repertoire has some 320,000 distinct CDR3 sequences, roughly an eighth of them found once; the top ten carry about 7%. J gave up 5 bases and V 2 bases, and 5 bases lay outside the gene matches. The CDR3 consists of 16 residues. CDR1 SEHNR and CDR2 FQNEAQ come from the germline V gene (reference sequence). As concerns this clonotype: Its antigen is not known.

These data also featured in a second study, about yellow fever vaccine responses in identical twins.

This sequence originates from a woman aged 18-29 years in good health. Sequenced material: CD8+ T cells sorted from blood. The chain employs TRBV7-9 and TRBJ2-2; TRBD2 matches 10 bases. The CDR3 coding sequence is TGTGCCAGCAGCTTACCTAGCGGGGGTGAAACCGGGGAGCTGTTTTTT. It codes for CASSLPSGGETGELFF.